These 9 T cell receptor beta chains were all obtained from the same sample, sequenced in a study of T cell repertoires in cytomegalovirus infection. TCRdb reprocessed the reads with MiXCR, giving one entry per CDR3 protein. Here the sample spans about 160,000 distinct CDR3 sequences, about a fifth being singletons. Their antigens remain unidentified. The sequencing here drew on CD8+ T cells from cultured PBMCs, taken from culture after CMV antigen stimulation. The origin of the receptors is a human donor in good health (CMV status not recorded). Some clones in this sample may be carry-over from other donors' samples.

V usage is TRBV5-5 and J usage is TRBJ2-3; 7 bases fit TRBD1. The CDR3 is made up of 13 amino acids. Germline CDR1 and CDR2: SGHKS and YYEKEE (reference sequence). The J segment lost 1 base and the V segment lost 6 bases, leaving 2 bases of the junction unmatched. This CDR3 is CASKGQGTDTQYF. The CDR3 coding sequence is TGTGCCAGCAAAGGACAGGGCACAGATACGCAGTATTTT. The variable domain in full, with the rest retrieved from reference TRBV5-5 and TRBJ2-3, is DAGVTQSPTHLIKTRGQQVTLRCSPISGHKSVSWYQQVLGQGPQFIFQYYEKEERGRGNFPDRFSARQFPNYSSELNVNALLLGDSALYLCASKGQGTDTQYFGPGTRLTVL.

The V gene is TRBV14, the J gene TRBJ1-2; 10 nucleotides align to TRBD1. Per the germline V gene, CDR1 is SGHDN and CDR2 is FVKESK. The CDR3 is made up of 17 amino acids. The V gene end was trimmed by 0 bases and the J gene end by 3 bases; junction bases not matched to a gene: 7. This CDR3 is CASSQDQFGTGDYGYTF. DNA for the CDR3: TGTGCCAGCAGCCAAGATCAATTCGGGACAGGGGACTATGGCTACACCTTC.

This clonotype was detected once. V gene TRBV6-1 combines with J gene TRBJ1-1, with D possibly TRBD1 on 6 matching bases. V shed 2 bases and J shed 5 bases, with 15 bases lying between them. CDR3 length: 15 residues. Looked up from germline, CDR1 is MNHNS and CDR2 is SASEGT. For the CDR3, the DNA is TGTGCCAGCAGTGAAACCCCGACAGGCGGGACTGAAGCTTTCTTT. This translates into CASSETPTGGTEAFF.

The table lists this clonotype with a few counts. The chain uses TRBV6-2 or TRBV6-3 and TRBJ2-7; D remains ambiguous. The length of the CDR3 is 12 residues. V lost 2 bases, J lost 5 bases, and 7 bases lay in between. The germline gives CDR1 MNHEY, CDR2 SVGEGT. CDR3 sequence reads: CASSYPPDEQYF. Here the CDR3 DNA reads TGTGCCAGCAGTTACCCCCCCGACGAGCAGTACTTC.

In this sample, this clonotype turned up a few times. The rearrangement links TRBV6-1 to TRBJ1-1, with D possibly matching TRBD1 (6 bases). Germline V CDR1 and CDR2: MNHNS, SASEGT. The CDR3 is made up of 16 amino acids. V dropped 6 bases and J dropped 0 bases, with 17 bases sitting between them. The CDR3 is CASSAYRDTLNTEAFF. The CDR3 DNA is TGTGCCAGCAGCGCGTATCGGGACACCTTGAACACTGAAGCTTTCTTT.

This clonotype was picked up a small number of times. The chain links TRBV7-6 to TRBJ2-5; D gene ambiguous. V lost 0 bases and J lost 1, with 9 bases in between. The CDR3 covers 15 residues. Germline CDR1 is SGHVS and CDR2 is FNYEAQ. The DNA of the CDR3 is TGTGCCAGCAGCTTAGCATTGGGATTCCAAGAGACCCAGTACTTC. Amino acid sequence: CASSLALGFQETQYF. Together with reference TRBV7-6 and TRBJ2-5, the CDR3 gives the full variable domain: GAGVSQSPRYKVTKRGQDVALRCDPISGHVSLYWYRQALGQGPEFLTYFNYEAQQDKSGLPNDRFSAERPEGSISTLTIQRTEQRDSAMYRCASSLALGFQETQYFGPGTRLLVL.

The CDR3 region has the DNA TGTGCCAGCAGTTCGCCCCCGGGAGGGGACCGCTACGAGCAGTACTTC. It translates to CASSSPPGGDRYEQYF. The V gene is TRBV28, the J gene TRBJ2-7; 8 positions match TRBD2. There are 16 residues in the CDR3. Looked up from germline, CDR1 is MDHEN and CDR2 is SYDVKM. With 4 bases clipped from V and 3 bases from J, the junction kept 11 bases outside the gene matches.

This sequence joins TRBV7-9 and TRBJ2-1; the match to TRBD1 covers 9 bases. The CDR3 extends over 20 amino acids. Trimming cost V 4 bases and J 3 bases; bases outside gene matches: 19. CDR1 and CDR2 from the germline V gene are SEHNR and FQNEAQ (reference sequence). The CDR3 loop is CASSSVPGQGSIFGYNEQFF. DNA for the CDR3: TGTGCCAGCAGCTCAGTACCGGGACAGGGATCAATTTTCGGCTACAATGAGCAGTTCTTC. The whole variable domain, filled in from reference TRBV7-9 and TRBJ2-1, reads DTGVSQNPRHKITKRGQNVTFRCDPISEHNRLYWYRQTLGQGPEFLTYFQNEAQLEKSRLLSDRFSAERPKGSFSTLEIQRTEQGDSAMYLCASSSVPGQGSIFGYNEQFFGPGTRLTVL.

The chain is built from TRBV6-5 and TRBJ2-1; no definite D call. In germline, CDR1 is MNHEY, CDR2 SVGAGI. Trimming shortened V by 0 bases and J by 10 bases, and 19 bases separated the two germline ends. This CDR3 contains 16 residues. The CDR3 spells CASSYSSGGVSHEQFF. The CDR3 nucleotides read TGTGCCAGCAGTTACTCGTCGGGTGGTGTTAGTCACGAGCAGTTCTTC.